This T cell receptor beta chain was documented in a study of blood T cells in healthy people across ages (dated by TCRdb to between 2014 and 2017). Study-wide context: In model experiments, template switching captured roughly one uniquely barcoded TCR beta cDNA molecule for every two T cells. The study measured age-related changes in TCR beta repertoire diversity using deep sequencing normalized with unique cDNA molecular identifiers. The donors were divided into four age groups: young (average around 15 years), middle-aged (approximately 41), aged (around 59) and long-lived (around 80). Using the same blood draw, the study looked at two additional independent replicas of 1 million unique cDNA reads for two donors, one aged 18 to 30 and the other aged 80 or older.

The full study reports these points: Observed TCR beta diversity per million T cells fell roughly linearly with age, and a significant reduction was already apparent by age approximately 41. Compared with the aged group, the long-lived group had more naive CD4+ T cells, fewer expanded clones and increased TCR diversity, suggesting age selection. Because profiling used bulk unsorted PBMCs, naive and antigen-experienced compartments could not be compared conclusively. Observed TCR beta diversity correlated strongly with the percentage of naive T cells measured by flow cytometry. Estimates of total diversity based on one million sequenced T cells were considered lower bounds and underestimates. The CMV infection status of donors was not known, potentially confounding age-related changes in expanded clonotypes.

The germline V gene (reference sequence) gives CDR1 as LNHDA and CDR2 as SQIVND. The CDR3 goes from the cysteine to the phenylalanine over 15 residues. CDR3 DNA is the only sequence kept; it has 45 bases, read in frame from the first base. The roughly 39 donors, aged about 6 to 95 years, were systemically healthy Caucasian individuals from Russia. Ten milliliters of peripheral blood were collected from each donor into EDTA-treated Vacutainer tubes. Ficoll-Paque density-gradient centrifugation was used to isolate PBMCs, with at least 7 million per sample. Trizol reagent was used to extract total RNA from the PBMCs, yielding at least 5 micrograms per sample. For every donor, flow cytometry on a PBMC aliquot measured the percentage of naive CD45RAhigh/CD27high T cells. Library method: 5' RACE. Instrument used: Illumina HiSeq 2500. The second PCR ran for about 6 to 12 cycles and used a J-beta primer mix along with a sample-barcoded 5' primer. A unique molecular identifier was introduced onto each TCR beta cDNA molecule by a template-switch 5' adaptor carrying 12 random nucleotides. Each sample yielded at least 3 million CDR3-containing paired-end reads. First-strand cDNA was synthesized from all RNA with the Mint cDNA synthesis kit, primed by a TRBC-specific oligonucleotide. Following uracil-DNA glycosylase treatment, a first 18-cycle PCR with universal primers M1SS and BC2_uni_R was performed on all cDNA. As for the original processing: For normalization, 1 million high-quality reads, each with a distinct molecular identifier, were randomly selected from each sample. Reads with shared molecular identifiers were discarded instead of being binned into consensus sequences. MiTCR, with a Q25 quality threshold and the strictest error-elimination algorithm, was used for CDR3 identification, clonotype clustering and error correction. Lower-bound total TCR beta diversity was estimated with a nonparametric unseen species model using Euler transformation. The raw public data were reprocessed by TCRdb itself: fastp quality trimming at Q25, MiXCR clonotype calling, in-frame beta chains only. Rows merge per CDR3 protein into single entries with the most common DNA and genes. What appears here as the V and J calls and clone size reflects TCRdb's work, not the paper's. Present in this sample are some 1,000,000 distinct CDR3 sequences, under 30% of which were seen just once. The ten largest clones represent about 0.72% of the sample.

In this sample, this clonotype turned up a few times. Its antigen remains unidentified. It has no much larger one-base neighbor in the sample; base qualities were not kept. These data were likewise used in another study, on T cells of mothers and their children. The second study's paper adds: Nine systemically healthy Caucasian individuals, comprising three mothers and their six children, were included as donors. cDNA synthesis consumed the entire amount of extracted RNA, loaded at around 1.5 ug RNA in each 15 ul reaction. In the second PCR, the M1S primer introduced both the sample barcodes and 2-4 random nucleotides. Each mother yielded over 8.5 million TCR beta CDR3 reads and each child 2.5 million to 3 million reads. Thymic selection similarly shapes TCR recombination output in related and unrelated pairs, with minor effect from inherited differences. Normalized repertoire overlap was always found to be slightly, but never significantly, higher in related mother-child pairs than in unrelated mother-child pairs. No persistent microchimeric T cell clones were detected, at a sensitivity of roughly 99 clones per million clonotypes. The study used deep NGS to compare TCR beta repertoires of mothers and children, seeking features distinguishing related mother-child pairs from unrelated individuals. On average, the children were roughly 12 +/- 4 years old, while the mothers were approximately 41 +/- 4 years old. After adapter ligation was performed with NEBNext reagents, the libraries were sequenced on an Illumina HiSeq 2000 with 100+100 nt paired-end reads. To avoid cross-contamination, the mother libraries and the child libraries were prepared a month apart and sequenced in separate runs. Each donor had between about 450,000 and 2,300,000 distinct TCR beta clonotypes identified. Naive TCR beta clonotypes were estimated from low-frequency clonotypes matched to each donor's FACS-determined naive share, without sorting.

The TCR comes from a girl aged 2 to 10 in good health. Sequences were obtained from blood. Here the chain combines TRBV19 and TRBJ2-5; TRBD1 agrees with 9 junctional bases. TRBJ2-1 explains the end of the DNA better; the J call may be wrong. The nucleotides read TGTGCCAGTAGTATGGTACAGGGGGCTAACAATGAGCAGTTCTTC. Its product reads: CASSMVQGANNEQFF.